One T cell receptor (beta chain) is described in this entry. Its specificity is unknown. Approximately 10^5 TCR templates were measured in each sample. Measured with immunoSEQ multiplex PCR; TCRdb has only the in-frame clones, and not every one. The sample carries roughly 100,000 clones, 93% recorded once. This sample stems from a study of siplizumab effects on memory and regulatory T cells. General observations from the study: Controls showed an average of around 26% Treg-derived mappable alloreactive CD4+ clones, while siplizumab showed around 70%. The study did not confirm that proliferating Tregs from siplizumab cultures were suppressive. Naive or memory phenotype was unassignable for roughly 75-96% of proliferating CD4+ or CD8+ clones.

Trimming pared 0 bases from V and 5 bases from J, leaving 8 bases between. Germline V gene sequence: CDR1 SGHRS, CDR2 YFSETQ. The CDR3 loop spans 13 amino acids. The TCR originated in a human donor in good health. The sample comprised CD4+ T cells sorted from blood. This rearrangement joins TRBV5-1 to TRBJ1-2; no clear D gene. The CDR3 nucleotides are TGCGCCAGCAGCTTGGGACATCCTTATGGCTACACCTTC. Protein product: CASSLGHPYGYTF.